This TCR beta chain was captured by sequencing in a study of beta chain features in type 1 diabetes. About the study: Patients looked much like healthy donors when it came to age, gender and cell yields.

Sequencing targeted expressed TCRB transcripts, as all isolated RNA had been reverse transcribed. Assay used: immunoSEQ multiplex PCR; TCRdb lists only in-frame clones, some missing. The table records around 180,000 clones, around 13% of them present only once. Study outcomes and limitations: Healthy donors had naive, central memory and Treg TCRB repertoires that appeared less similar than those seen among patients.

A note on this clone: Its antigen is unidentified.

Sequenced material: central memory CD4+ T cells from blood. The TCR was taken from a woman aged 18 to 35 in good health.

CDR3 loop: CASSLVKARGLAGRDTQYF. CDR3 bases: TGTGCCAGCAGCTTAGTTAAGGCGAGGGGACTAGCGGGACGGGATACGCAGTATTTT. V is TRBV7-2 and J is TRBJ2-3, with 13 bases matching TRBD2. Germline V lookup: CDR1 SGHTA, CDR2 FQGNSA. Losses at the gene ends were 1 base for V and 6 bases for J; bases not matched to a gene: 13. CDR3 length: 19 residues.